This entry lists 17 T cell receptor beta chains sequenced from one sample in a study of blood T cell repertoires in COVID-19. The table came from immunoSEQ multiplex PCR; TCRdb's copy has only in-frame clones and leaves some out. The table includes 190,000 or so clones, 85% to 95% detected once. The sequenced sample was peripheral blood. The receptors originated from a young man with COVID-19, enrolled during active disease.

This clone has a single count. The DNA for the CDR3 is TGTGCCAGCAATCTTCAAGAGACCCAGTACTTC. The encoded protein is CASNLQETQYF. The chain joins TRBV2 to TRBJ2-5, with D unclear. This CDR3 is 11 amino acids long. Germline CDR1 and CDR2: SNHLY and FYNNEI. V was pared by 7 bases and J by 2 bases, with 5 bases between.

This sequence joins TRBV5-6 and TRBJ1-2, with 10 bases lining up with TRBD1. The ends lost 2 bases at V and 1 base at J; junction bases unmatched: 8. The CDR3 runs to 17 residues. Germline values: CDR1 SGHDT, CDR2 YYEEEE. CDR3 residues: CASSLPTGGFINYGYTF. CDR3 DNA sequence: TGTGCCAGCAGCTTACCGACAGGGGGCTTTATTAACTATGGCTACACCTTC.

The rearrangement uses TRBV18 and TRBJ1-2; 8 bases agree with TRBD1. The CDR3 is 17 residues long. Germline CDR1 is KGHSH and CDR2 is LQKENI. Losses at the gene ends were 1 base for V and 4 bases for J; bases not matched to a gene: 11. The CDR3: CASSPLGEGQGGYGYTF. The DNA for the CDR3 is TGTGCCAGCTCACCACTGGGGGAAGGACAGGGAGGCTATGGCTACACCTTC.

This chain connects TRBV5-4 to TRBJ1-1, with 7 bases aligning to TRBD1. Germline values: CDR1 SGHNT, CDR2 YYREEE (reference sequence). CDR3 length equals 15 residues. Trimming cost V 8 bases and J 1 base; bases outside gene matches: 11. In DNA, the CDR3 is TGTGCCAGTCAGCTTGTGGCAGGGGGGAACACTGAAGCTTTCTTT. Translated, it gives CASQLVAGGNTEAFF.

The rearrangement links TRBV19 to TRBJ2-1; TRBD1 aligns across 8 bases. In germline, CDR1 is LNHDA, CDR2 SQIVND (reference sequence). V lost 5 bases and J lost 8; bases outside the gene matches: 8. The CDR3 contains 14 residues. Here the CDR3 DNA reads TGTGCCAGTAGTCTCCGGACAGGGCGGGATGAGCAGTTCTTC. This codes for CASSLRTGRDEQFF.

The gene calls are TRBV19 and TRBJ1-5; 8 nucleotides match TRBD1. V was clipped by 7 bases and J by 7 bases; unmatched bases: 9. CDR3 length: 14 amino acids. CDR1 LNHDA and CDR2 SQIVND come from the germline V gene (reference sequence). The CDR3 region is CASTPGGGLQPQHF. CDR3 DNA sequence: TGTGCCAGTACCCCAGGGGGCGGGTTACAGCCCCAGCATTTT.

This chain connects TRBV19 to TRBJ1-5; 11 bases match TRBD1. This CDR3 spans 17 amino acids. The V gene end was trimmed by 4 bases and the J gene end by 4 bases; junction bases not matched to a gene: 9. Germline V CDR1 and CDR2: LNHDA, SQIVND (reference sequence). CDR3: CASSSGTGGLRNQPQHF. The CDR3 DNA follows: TGTGCCAGTAGTAGTGGGACAGGGGGATTACGGAATCAGCCCCAGCATTTT.

V is TRBV24-1 and J is TRBJ2-5; the D gene is possibly TRBD2 (7 bases). Germline-derived CDR1 and CDR2 are KGHDR and SFDVKD. V lost 2 bases and J lost 4, with 13 bases in between. This CDR3 has 15 residues. In nucleotides, the CDR3 is TGTGCCACCAGTGATTCCGTGGGGGGGCGAGAGACCCAGTACTTC. Translated: CATSDSVGGRETQYF.

This rearrangement joins TRBV4-2 to TRBJ2-5, with a possible D match to TRBD2 (5 bases). Trimming cost V 1 base and J 2 bases, with 11 bases left between them. Germline V lookup: CDR1 LGHNA, CDR2 YNFKEQ. The length of the CDR3 is 15 residues. This chain's CDR3 is CASSQASSGQETQYF. The CDR3 bases are TGTGCCAGCAGCCAAGCCTCCTCGGGGCAAGAGACCCAGTACTTC.

This clone was seen once. The chain uses TRBV5-1 and TRBJ1-1; 9 positions match TRBD1. Germline lookup yields CDR1 SGHRS and CDR2 YFSETQ. V lost 4 bases and J lost 1; bases outside the gene matches: 5. The CDR3 is 15 residues long. For the CDR3, the DNA is TGCGCCAGCAGCCTCCGGACAGGGGCGAACACTGAAGCTTTCTTT. This sequence encodes CASSLRTGANTEAFF.

The chain uses TRBV5-4 and TRBJ2-6; D perhaps matches TRBD1 (5 bases). The CDR3 loop spans 17 amino acids. V was shortened by 2 bases and J by 2 bases, with 14 bases between the two germline ends. From germline, CDR1 is SGHNT and CDR2 YYREEE (reference sequence). CDR3 sequence reads: CASSLGADVAGANVLTF. CDR3 sequence (DNA): TGTGCCAGCAGCTTAGGGGCAGATGTAGCTGGGGCCAACGTCCTGACTTTC.

CDR3 protein: CASGGAGQETQYF. CDR3 in DNA: TGTGCCAGCGGGGGGGCGGGACAAGAGACCCAGTACTTC. The rearrangement links TRBV2 to TRBJ2-5; D possibly corresponds to TRBD2 (7 bases). The CDR3 extends over 13 amino acids. Germline values: CDR1 SNHLY, CDR2 FYNNEI. The V end lost 8 bases, the J end lost 2 bases, and 12 bases lay between the germline ends.

The V gene is TRBV7-6, the J gene TRBJ1-4; TRBD1 matches at 10 bases. The CDR3 is made up of 15 amino acids. Germline lookup yields CDR1 SGHVS and CDR2 FNYEAQ. Trimming took 5 bases from V and 7 from J; bases not matched to a gene: 7. The CDR3, as DNA: TGTGCCAGCAGCATAGGGACAGGGGAAGGTGAAAAACTGTTTTTT. Its translation is CASSIGTGEGEKLFF.

This clone showed up just once. The chain is built from TRBV2 and TRBJ1-6, with D maybe TRBD1 (6 bases). V was pared by 7 bases and J by 10 bases, with 17 bases between. Germline V gene data show CDR1 as SNHLY and CDR2 as FYNNEI. This CDR3 contains 14 residues. The CDR3 loop is CASNEQGNGSPLHF. CDR3 DNA sequence: TGTGCCAGCAACGAGCAGGGGAACGGATCACCCCTCCACTTT.

The chain is built from TRBV6-5 and TRBJ2-7; tentative D call: TRBD1 (6 bases). Trimming removed 6 bases at V and 3 bases at J, with 12 bases between. This CDR3 contains 13 residues. CDR1 and CDR2 from the germline V gene are MNHEY and SVGAGI. The CDR3 loop is CASRGTSSYEQYF. CDR3 bases: TGTGCCAGCAGGGGGACATCGAGCTACGAGCAGTACTTC.

This chain links TRBV14 with TRBJ1-2, with TRBD1 matching over 7 bases. Trimming took 2 bases from V and 4 from J; bases not matched to a gene: 10. The CDR3 length is 16 residues. Germline assignment: CDR1 SGHDN and CDR2 FVKESK. This CDR3 reads CASSQTSGTELYGYTF. The CDR3 nucleotides are TGTGCCAGCAGCCAAACCTCCGGGACAGAGCTCTATGGCTACACCTTC.

The chain uses TRBV7-6 and TRBJ2-7; 10 positions match TRBD2. CDR3 length: 15 amino acids. Trimming removed 5 bases from V and 8 bases from J; junction bases left unmatched: 12. Looked up from germline, CDR1 is SGHVS and CDR2 is FNYEAQ. The CDR3 bases are TGTGCCAGCAGCCGTAGAACTAGCGGGGCGTTGCAGCAGTACTTC. Translation: CASSRRTSGALQQYF.